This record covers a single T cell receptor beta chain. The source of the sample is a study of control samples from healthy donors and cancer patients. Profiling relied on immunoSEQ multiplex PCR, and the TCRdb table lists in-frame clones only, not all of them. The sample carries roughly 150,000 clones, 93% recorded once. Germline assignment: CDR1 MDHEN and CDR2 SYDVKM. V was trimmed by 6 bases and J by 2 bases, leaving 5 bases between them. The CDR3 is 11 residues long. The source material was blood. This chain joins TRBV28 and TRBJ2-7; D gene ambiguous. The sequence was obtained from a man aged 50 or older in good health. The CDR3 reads CASRPTYEQYF. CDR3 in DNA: TGTGCCAGCAGGCCTACCTACGAGCAGTACTTC.